This TCR beta chain was sequenced during a study of T cell responses to AZD1222 COVID-19 vaccine. Data came from immunoSEQ multiplex PCR; TCRdb stores just in-frame clones and leaves some out. The table has over 100,000 clones, approximately 87% seen once; the top ten hold roughly 4.4%. Details on this clone: Antigen unknown.

V lost 5 bases, J lost 5 bases, and 12 bases lay in between. This CDR3 has 13 residues. Germline V gene sequence: CDR1 MNHEY, CDR2 SMNVEV (reference sequence). Study-level findings and limits: A rise in Spike-specific TCR breadth and depth followed two AZD1222 doses. Regions 160-218 and 743-854 dominated among vaccine-associated CD4 TCRs spanning spike. Sampling captured repertoires only after the peak T cell response. Per reports, nearly half of all spike-specific TCRs target regions that are unmutated in variants.

The specimen was peripheral blood, collected 28 days after the second AZD1222 dose. This TCR was recovered from an adult who received the AZD1222 COVID-19 vaccine. V usage is TRBV27 and J usage is TRBJ2-5; D remains unclear. In nucleotides, the CDR3 is TGTGCCAGCAGTGCTAGGGTTCGGGAGACCCAGTACTTC. As protein: CASSARVRETQYF.